This TCR beta chain originates from a study of T cell responses to AZD1222 COVID-19 vaccine. With regard to this clone: Its antigen is currently unknown.

Germline CDR1 reads SGHTA; CDR2 reads FQGNSA. The CDR3 runs 14 residues. V was shortened by 5 bases and J by 4 bases, with 11 bases between the two germline ends. Second doses that came at about 4 or about 12 weeks were put together. Whole-study results and caveats: Nearly half of spike-specific TCRs reportedly go after variant regions that carry no mutations. None of the repertoires were sampled until the peak T cell response had passed. Mapped onto spike, vaccine-associated CD4 TCRs spanned it and were dominant at 160-218 and 743-854.

Repertoires were generated with immunoSEQ multiplex PCR, while TCRdb's copy carries only in-frame clones and drops some. This table holds approximately 88,000 clones, approximately 88% found once. Sample: peripheral blood, taken 28 days after the second AZD1222 dose. The chain combines TRBV7-2 with TRBJ1-4; D unresolved. The receptor was isolated from an adult who received the AZD1222 COVID-19 vaccine. For the CDR3, the DNA is TGTGCCAGCAGCACCCTGGTGAATAATGAAAAACTGTTTTTT. Protein sequence: CASSTLVNNEKLFF.